This TCR beta chain comes out of a study of cytomegalovirus exposure and HLA in healthy donors (TCRdb year 2017). General notes on the study: An earlier analysis of several hundred of the donors reported 250 to 300 Gb of sequence data and 117 million unique TCR beta sequences from 190 million or so T cells. Roughly 300 gigabases of sequencing data and tens of millions of unique TCR sequences were included in an early release covering roughly 700 HLA-typed donors. Among the roughly 400 genotyped donors, around 81% belonged to the genetic ancestry cluster associated with self-reported Caucasian donors. The aim of the study was to test whether cataloging public T cell receptors could identify signatures of past pathogen exposure. Using immunosequencing, the study profiled T cell repertoires from 666 subjects and related those repertoires to cytomegalovirus serostatus. Besides the first cohort of 550 to 750 subjects, a separate validation cohort made up of roughly 130 different subjects was used. To predict cytomegalovirus infection status, the study combined high-throughput TCR immunosequencing, statistical association of individual TCRs with disease status, and machine learning. To study patterns of TCR occurrence, a later analysis re-analyzed previously published TCR beta repertoires from 500 to 850 donors and added high-resolution HLA genotyping. Rather than drawing on any new phenotypic data, the later analysis identified candidate immune exposures from TCR beta sequences and the way those sequences occurred across donors. An earlier analysis of nearly 600 of the donors applied high-throughput TCR beta sequencing to assess whether each TCR beta V gene segment acted as functional or pseudogenic. Donor age, sex, ethnicity and CMV serostatus were collected together with the repertoire data. A later genetic analysis used genome-wide SNP genotypes for about 55% of the 666 donors, treating that subset as a discovery cohort. All discovery cohort repertoires had been generated on a single sequencing platform. Both class I and class II loci were covered by HLA typing, at four-digit resolution. Typing coverage varied by locus: about 620-630 donors for A, B, C, DRB1 and DQB1; approximately 560 for DQA1; some 610 for DPA1; 450 to 480 for DPB1. About five DR-DQ haplotypes were handled as single units for association and clustering, since linkage in the cohort was strong. Across 398 genotyped donors of the cohort, an average of about 200,000 unique TCR beta nucleotide sequences per donor were sequenced, and approximately 17% of those sequences were non-productive. What the authors observed across the whole study: Because HLA typing was unavailable for some donors at each locus, only the typed subset was used in association tests. The study gave a list of more than 150 TCR beta chains associated with cytomegalovirus. According to a later analysis, TCR association rates differed among HLA loci, with DRB1 alleles showing the most associated TCRs and HLA-C alleles showing the fewest. A further reported finding was that TCR beta sequences accurately predicted the HLA-A and HLA-B alleles for most subjects in the first cohort. The earlier analysis of about 600 of the donors excluded approximately 15 rarely observed V segments, including chromosome 9 orphons, because counts were too low. A few of the identified cytomegalovirus-associated TCR beta chains were confirmed in vitro to be specific for cytomegalovirus antigens. At a false discovery rate of 0.05, a later analysis linked some 17,000 TCR beta sequences to specific HLA alleles. A later genetic analysis reported fewer N-insertions in productive TCRs among donors in an Asian-associated ancestry cluster than the roughly 700-donor mean. Cytomegalovirus status was reported to be diagnosed by the classifier with high specificity and sensitivity in both the original and validation cohorts. In this cohort, only TCR beta chains were sequenced, and detectable features were limited by the absence of alpha or paired-chain data. Linkage disequilibrium might explain the correlated functional status among segregating V segments, but an unknown experimental factor could not be excluded. A cluster of highly shared sequence variants was judged likely to represent a technical artifact of the sequencing pipeline. In a later analysis, HLA-associated TCR beta chains were found to be more clonally expanded and to have lower generation probabilities than equally common non-associated chains. Several of the top co-occurrence clusters appeared to be linked to parvovirus B19, influenza, CMV and Epstein-Barr virus, according to a later analysis. Most TCR sequences were observed very rarely across donors, whereas some public TCRs were present in many individuals. Most CMV-associated TCR beta chains appeared to be HLA-restricted in a later analysis, and the HLA associations seemed to be driven largely by CMV exposure. Presence/absence analyses assumed roughly uniform sequencing depth across donors, an assumption that may not hold. Strong co-occurrence of HLA alleles, especially DR and DQ, made assigning TCR associations to individual alleles difficult. The authors suggested that the approach could potentially be generalized to other disease states and immunological phenotypes. In an earlier analysis of more than 450 of the donors, most TCR beta V segments were observed in productive rearrangements about 90% or about 30% of the time, broadly matching IMGT annotations. V-gene and J-gene trimming of TCR beta chains was associated with a missense DCLRE1C variant in a later genetic analysis, and the association was replicated in an independent cohort. The only immune exposure information available for the cohort was CMV serostatus.

The receptor library was made with the immunoSEQ multiplex PCR assay. For the multiplex PCR, a mixture combining 60 forward primers for TCR Vbeta segments and 13 reverse primers for TCR Jbeta segments was used. The CDR3 region of rearranged TCR beta genes was amplified from genomic DNA with a multiplex PCR assay. The Illumina HiSeq System was used to sequence the amplified TCR beta libraries as 87-base-pair reads. As for the authors' bioinformatics: A later analysis counted about 80 million unique TCR beta chains across the 550 to 700 repertoires, and about 10 million of these chains were shared by at least two donors. To remove PCR and sequencing errors, raw reads were error-corrected and collapsed into unique sequences using a nearest-neighbor algorithm that merged closely related sequences. V, D and J gene segments were assigned by aligning CDR3 sequences to IMGT reference sequences. For a sequence to be retained, a match of at least six nucleotides to both a V gene segment and a J gene segment was required. Rearrangements were called productive when the CDR3 lacked stop codons and stayed in frame with V and J; all others were non-productive. CDR3 was defined according to IMGT convention as the region running from the second conserved V-encoded cysteine to the conserved J-encoded phenylalanine. Sequences without an unambiguous match to a single V gene segment were excluded from the earlier analysis of a few hundred of the donors. An earlier analysis of several hundred of the donors called V segments functional above 56.7% productive rearrangements and segregating when the between-donor standard deviation exceeded 5%. A statistical classification framework was built to diagnose cytomegalovirus status from the catalog of TCR beta chain sequences. V and J gene assignment, in a later analysis, came from comparing TCR nucleotide sequences with IMGT/GENE-DB human TR gene sequences. In a later analysis, CDR3 sequences and most-parsimonious VDJ recombination scenarios were assigned using the TCRdist pipeline. In a later analysis, every TCR beta chain was defined by the combination of its CDR3 amino acid sequence and its V-gene family, and reads without a unique V-gene family were dropped. In a later analysis, a few hundred highly shared, low-generation-probability nucleotide sequences were removed to address suspected cross-contamination and a sequencing artifact. In a later analysis, a clonal expansion index for each public chain was calculated from normalized within-repertoire ranks of inferred template counts. In a later analysis, generation probabilities were computed using a VDJ recombination model fitted to out-of-frame rearrangements, and the results were checked against IGoR. Hypergeometric tests were used in a later analysis to score TCR-TCR, TCR-HLA and TCR-CMV co-occurrence, with a repertoire-size bias correction applied to the TCR pairs. False discovery rates were estimated in a later analysis by permuting HLA or CMV assignments 20 times. In a later analysis, co-occurring TCRs were grouped with DBSCAN, and TCRdist sequence similarity was added when clustering was performed within HLA-allele-positive subsets. For co-occurrence clustering, repertoires with fewer than 30,000 or more than 120,000 public chains were excluded, along with 5 or 6 repertoires with anomalous nucleotide sharing. The table was pulled from immuneACCESS by TCRdb, which kept in-frame rearrangements only. Such tables lose some clones; where checked, under half of the loss comes from unresolved V genes, and the rest has no known cause. D and trimming were read from the DNA, whereas the V and J calls and clone size are those reported in that table. The sample table holds some 180,000 clones, of which around 79% were seen once. The ten largest account for 3.5% to 5% of the sample.

The cohort comprised fewer than 750 healthy bone marrow donors. Cohort members were all nominally healthy when sampled, although unrecorded immune exposures were likely present. The donor was CMV seropositive and was included in the group of approximately 310 seropositive cohort members. Every donor gave a peripheral blood sample, and the peripheral blood mononuclear cells from that sample were used for TCR beta sequencing. The Qiagen DNeasy Blood Extraction Kit was used to extract genomic DNA from the blood cell samples. Turning to this clone: The antigen it recognizes is unknown. No quality values exist for individual bases; no much larger clone is one base distant.

The sequencing sample was made of PBMCs. The receptor's source is a woman in her twenties or thirties in good health and CMV-seropositive.

The CDR3 sequence is CASSPTSGVTYEQYF. The nucleotide sequence reads TGCGCCAGCAGCCCGACTAGCGGGGTAACTTACGAGCAGTACTTC. The chain is made from TRBV4-1 and TRBJ2-7, and 11 bases in between align with TRBD2. The CDR3 sequence holds 15 residues, the cysteine and phenylalanine included. Just the 45-base CDR3 DNA is kept, in frame starting at base 1. The germline V gene specifies MGHRA as CDR1 and YSYEKL as CDR2. Trimmed from V: 4 bases; trimmed from J: 4 bases; junction bases lacking a gene match: 6.